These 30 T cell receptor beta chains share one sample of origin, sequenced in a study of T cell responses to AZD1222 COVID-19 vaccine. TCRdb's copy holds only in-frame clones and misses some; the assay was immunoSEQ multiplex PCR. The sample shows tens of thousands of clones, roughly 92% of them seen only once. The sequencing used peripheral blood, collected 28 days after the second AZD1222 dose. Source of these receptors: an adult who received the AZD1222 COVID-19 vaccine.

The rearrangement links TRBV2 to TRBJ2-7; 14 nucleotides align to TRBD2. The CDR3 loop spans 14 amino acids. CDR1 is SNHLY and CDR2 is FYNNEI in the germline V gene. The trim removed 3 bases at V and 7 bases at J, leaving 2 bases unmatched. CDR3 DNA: TGTGCCAGCAGTGAGGGACTAGCGGGGGAAGAGCAGTACTTC. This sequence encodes CASSEGLAGEEQYF. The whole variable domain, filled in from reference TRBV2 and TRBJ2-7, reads EPEVTQTPSHQVTQMGQEVILRCVPISNHLYFYWYRQILGQKVEFLVSFYNNEISEKSEIFDDQFSVERPDGSNFTLKIRSTKLEDSAMYFCASSEGLAGEEQYFGPGTRLTVT.

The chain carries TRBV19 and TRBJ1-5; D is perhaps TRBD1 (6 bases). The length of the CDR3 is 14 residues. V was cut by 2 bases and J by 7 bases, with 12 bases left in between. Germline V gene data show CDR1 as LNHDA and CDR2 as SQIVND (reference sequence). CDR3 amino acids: CASSIRGVNQPQHF. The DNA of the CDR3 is TGTGCCAGTAGTATAAGGGGGGTCAACCAGCCCCAGCATTTT. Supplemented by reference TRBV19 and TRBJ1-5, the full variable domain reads DGGITQSPKYLFRKEGQNVTLSCEQNLNHDAMYWYRQDPGQGLRLIYYSQIVNDFQKGDIAEGYSVSREKKESFPLTVTSAQKNPTAFYLCASSIRGVNQPQHFGDGTRLSIL.

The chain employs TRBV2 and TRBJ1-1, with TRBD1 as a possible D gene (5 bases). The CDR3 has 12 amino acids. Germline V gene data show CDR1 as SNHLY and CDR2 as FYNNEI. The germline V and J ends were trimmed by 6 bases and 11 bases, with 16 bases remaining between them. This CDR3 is CASRGQGRWAFF. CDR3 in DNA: TGTGCCAGCAGGGGGCAGGGACGGTGGGCTTTCTTT.

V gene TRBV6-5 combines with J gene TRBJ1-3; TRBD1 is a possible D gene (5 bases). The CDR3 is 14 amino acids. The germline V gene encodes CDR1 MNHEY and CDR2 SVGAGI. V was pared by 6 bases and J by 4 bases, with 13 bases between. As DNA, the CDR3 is TGTGCCAGCAGGTTACGGAACAGGGGAAACACCATATATTTT. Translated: CASRLRNRGNTIYF.

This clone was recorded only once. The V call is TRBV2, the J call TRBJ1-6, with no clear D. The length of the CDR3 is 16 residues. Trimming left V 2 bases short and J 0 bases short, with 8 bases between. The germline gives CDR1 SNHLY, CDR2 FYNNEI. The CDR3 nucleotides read TGTGCCAGCAGTGAAAGGCAGCTCTCCTATAATTCACCCCTCCACTTT. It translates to CASSERQLSYNSPLHF.

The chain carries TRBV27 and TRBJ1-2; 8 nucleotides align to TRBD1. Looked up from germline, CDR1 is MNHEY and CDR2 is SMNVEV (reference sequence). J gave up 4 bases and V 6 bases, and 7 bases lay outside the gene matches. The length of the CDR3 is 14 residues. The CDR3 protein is CASRPGDRIYGYTF. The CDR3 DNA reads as TGTGCCAGCAGACCCGGGGACAGGATCTATGGCTACACCTTC.

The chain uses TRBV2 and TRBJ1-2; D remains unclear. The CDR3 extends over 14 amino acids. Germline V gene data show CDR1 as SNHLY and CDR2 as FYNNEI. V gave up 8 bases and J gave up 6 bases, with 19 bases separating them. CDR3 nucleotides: TGTGCCAGCGGCACAGAGCCCTCAACCCATGGCTACACCTTC. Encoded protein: CASGTEPSTHGYTF.

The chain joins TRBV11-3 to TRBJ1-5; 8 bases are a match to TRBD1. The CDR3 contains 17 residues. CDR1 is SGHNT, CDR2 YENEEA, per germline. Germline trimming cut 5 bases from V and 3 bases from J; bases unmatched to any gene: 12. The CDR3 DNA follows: TGTGCCAGCAGCCCCGGAGGCACAGGGGGAAACAATCAGCCCCAGCATTTT. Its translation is CASSPGGTGGNNQPQHF.

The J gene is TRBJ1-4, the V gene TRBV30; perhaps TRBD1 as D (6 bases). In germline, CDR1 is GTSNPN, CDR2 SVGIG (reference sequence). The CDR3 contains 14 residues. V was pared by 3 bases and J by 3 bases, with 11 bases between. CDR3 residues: CAWSADRSNEKLFF. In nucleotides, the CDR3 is TGTGCCTGGAGCGCTGACAGGTCTAATGAAAAACTGTTTTTT.

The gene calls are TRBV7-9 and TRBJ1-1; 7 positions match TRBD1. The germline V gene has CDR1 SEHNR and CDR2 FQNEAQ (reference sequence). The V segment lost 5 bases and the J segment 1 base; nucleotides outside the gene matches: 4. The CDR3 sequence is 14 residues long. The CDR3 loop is CASSLGQENTEAFF. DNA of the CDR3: TGTGCCAGCAGCCTCGGACAGGAGAACACTGAAGCTTTCTTT.

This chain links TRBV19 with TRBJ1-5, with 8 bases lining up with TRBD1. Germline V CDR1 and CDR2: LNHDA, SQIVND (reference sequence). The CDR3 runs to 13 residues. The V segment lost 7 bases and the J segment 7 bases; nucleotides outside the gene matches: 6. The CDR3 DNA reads TGTGCCAGTAAAGGACAGGGTACCCAGCCCCAGCATTTT. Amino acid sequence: CASKGQGTQPQHF.

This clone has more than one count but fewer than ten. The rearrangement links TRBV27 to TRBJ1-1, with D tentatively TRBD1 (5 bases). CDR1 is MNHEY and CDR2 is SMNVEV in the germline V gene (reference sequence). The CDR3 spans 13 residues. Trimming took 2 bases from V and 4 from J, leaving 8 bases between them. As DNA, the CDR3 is TGTGCCAGCAGTTTAGGGGGAGGCACTGAAGCTTTCTTT. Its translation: CASSLGGGTEAFF.

The CDR3 bases are TGTGCCAGCAGCGTGCTAAGAGACAGGGCAGATACGCAGTATTTT. Protein product: CASSVLRDRADTQYF. V and J are TRBV5-6 and TRBJ2-3; 7 bases fit TRBD1. J gave up 4 bases and V 4 bases, and 9 bases lay outside the gene matches. Germline assignment: CDR1 SGHDT and CDR2 YYEEEE. The CDR3 contains 15 residues.

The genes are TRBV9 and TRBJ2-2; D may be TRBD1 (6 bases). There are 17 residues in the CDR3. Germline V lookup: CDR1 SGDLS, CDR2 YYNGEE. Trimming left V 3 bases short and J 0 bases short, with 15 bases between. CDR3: CASSAPRSGANTGELFF. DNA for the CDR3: TGTGCCAGCAGCGCCCCGAGGTCAGGGGCGAACACCGGGGAGCTGTTTTTT. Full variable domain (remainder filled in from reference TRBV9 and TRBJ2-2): DSGVTQTPKHLITATGQRVTLRCSPRSGDLSVYWYQQSLDQGLQFLIQYYNGEERAKGNILERFSAQQFPDLHSELNLSSLELGDSALYFCASSAPRSGANTGELFFGEGSRLTVL.

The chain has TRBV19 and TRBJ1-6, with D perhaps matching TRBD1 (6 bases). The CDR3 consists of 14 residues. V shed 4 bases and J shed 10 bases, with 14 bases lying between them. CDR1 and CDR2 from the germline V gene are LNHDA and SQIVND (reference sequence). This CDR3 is CASSNRDRGSPLHF. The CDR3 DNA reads TGTGCCAGTAGTAACAGGGATAGAGGATCACCCCTCCACTTT.

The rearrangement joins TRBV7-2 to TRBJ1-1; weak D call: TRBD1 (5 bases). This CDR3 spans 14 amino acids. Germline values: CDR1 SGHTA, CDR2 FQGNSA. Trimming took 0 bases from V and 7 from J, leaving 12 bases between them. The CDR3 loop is CASSLAGRVGEAFF. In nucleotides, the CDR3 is TGTGCCAGCAGCTTAGCGGGCAGGGTTGGTGAAGCTTTCTTT.

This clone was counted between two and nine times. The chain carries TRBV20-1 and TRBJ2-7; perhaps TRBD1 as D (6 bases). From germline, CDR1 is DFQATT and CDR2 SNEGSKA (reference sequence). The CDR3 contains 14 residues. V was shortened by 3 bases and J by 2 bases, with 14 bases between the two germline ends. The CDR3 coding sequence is TGCAGTGCTAGTTCGGACAGCAGGCCCTACGAGCAGTACTTC. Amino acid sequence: CSASSDSRPYEQYF.

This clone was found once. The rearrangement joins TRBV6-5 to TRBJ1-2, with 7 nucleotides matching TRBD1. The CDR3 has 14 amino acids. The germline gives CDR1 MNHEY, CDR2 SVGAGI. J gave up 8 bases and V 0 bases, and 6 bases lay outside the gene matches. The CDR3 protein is CASSYSGGSGGYTF. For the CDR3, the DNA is TGTGCCAGCAGTTACTCAGGGGGCTCTGGCGGCTACACCTTC.

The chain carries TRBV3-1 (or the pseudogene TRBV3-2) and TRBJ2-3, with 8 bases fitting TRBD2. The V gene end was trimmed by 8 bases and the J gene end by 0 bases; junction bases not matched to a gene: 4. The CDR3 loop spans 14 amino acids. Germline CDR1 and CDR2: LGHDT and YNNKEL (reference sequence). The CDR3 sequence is CASQLAASTDTQYF. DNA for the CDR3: TGTGCCAGCCAACTAGCGGCTAGCACAGATACGCAGTATTTT.

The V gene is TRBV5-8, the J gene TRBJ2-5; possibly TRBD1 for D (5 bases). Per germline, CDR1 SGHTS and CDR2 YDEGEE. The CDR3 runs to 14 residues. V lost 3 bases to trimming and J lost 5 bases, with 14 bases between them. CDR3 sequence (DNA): TGTGCCAGCAGCTCCTTGGGGCGACGGGAGACCCAGTACTTC. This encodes CASSSLGRRETQYF.

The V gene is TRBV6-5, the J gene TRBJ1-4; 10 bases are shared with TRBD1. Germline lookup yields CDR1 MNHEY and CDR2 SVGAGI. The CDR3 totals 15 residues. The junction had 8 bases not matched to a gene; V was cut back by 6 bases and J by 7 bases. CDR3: CASRSPGTGAEKLFF. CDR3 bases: TGTGCCAGCAGGAGCCCCGGGACAGGGGCTGAAAAACTGTTTTTT.

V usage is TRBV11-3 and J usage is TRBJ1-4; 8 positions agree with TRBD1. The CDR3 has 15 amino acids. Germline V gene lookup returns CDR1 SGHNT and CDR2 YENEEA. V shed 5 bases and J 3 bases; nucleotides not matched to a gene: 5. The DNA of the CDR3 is TGTGCCAGCAGCCCAGGGACAGGCCCTAATGAAAAACTGTTTTTT. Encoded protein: CASSPGTGPNEKLFF. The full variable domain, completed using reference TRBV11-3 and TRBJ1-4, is EAGVVQSPRYKIIEKKQPVAFWCNPISGHNTLYWYLQNLGQGPELLIRYENEEAVDDSQLPKDRFSAERLKGVDSTLKIQPAELGDSAVYLCASSPGTGPNEKLFFGSGTQLSVL.

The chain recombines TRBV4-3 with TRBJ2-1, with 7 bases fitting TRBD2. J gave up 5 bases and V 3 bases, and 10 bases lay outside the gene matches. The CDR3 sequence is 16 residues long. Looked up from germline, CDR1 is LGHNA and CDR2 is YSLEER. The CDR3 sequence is CASSHLGGRGNNEQFF. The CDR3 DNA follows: TGCGCCAGCAGCCACCTCGGAGGGAGGGGTAACAATGAGCAGTTCTTC.

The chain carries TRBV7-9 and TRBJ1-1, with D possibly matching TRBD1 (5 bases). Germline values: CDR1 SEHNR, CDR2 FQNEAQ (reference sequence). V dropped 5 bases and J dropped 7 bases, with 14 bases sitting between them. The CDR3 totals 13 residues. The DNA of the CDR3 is TGTGCCAGCAGCCCCACCCAGGGTGATGAAGCTTTCTTT. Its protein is CASSPTQGDEAFF.

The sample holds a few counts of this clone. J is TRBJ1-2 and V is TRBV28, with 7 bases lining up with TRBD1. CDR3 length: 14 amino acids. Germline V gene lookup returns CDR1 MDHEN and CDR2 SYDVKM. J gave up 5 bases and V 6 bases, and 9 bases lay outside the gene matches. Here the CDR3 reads CASRTGTTNYGYTF. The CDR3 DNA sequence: TGTGCCAGCAGGACAGGGACGACGAATTATGGCTACACCTTC.

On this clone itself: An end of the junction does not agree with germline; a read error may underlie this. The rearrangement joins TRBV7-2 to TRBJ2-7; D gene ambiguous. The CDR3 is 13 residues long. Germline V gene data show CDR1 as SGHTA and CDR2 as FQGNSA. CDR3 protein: CASSLDMRVGLVW. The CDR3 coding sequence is TGTGCCAGCAGCTTGGATATGAGAGTCGGATTGGTTTGG.

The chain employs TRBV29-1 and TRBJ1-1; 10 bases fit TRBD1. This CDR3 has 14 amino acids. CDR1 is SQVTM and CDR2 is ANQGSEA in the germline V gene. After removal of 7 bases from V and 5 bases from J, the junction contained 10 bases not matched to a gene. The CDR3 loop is CSAARQGARTEAFF. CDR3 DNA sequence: TGCAGCGCTGCCAGACAGGGGGCGAGAACTGAAGCTTTCTTT.

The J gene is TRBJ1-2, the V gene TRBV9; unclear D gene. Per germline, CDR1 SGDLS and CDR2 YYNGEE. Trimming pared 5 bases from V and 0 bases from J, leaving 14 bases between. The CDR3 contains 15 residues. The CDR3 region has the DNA TGTGCCAGCAGTCGACCGACGGGAGCTAACTATGGCTACACCTTC. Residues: CASSRPTGANYGYTF.

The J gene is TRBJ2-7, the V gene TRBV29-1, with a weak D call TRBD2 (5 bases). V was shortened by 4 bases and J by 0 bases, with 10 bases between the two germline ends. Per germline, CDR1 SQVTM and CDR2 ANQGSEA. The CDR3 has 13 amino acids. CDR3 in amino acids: CSVAGGNSYEQYF. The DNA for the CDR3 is TGCAGCGTTGCTGGAGGAAACTCCTACGAGCAGTACTTC.

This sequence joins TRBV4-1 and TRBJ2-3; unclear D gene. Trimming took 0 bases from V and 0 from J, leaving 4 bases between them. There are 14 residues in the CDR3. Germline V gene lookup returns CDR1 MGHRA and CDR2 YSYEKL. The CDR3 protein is CASSQEVSTDTQYF. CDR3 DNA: TGCGCCAGCAGCCAAGAGGTTAGCACAGATACGCAGTATTTT.